This T cell receptor (beta chain) was identified during a study of OX40 agonist ivuxolimab in advanced cancers. The repertoire was sequenced with immunoSEQ multiplex PCR; TCRdb's copy has only in-frame clones and lacks some. The sample carries 80,000 to 100,000 clones, roughly nine tenths recorded once. General observations from the study: The study found among the lowest clonal expansion in partial responders at 0.1-3.0 mg/kg.

Turning to this clone: Its target is unknown.

Germline V gives CDR1 MNHNS, CDR2 SASEGT. V was shortened by 7 bases and J by 2 bases, with 15 bases between the two germline ends. The CDR3 is 15 amino acids. This sequence originates from an adult with an advanced solid tumor such as melanoma, head and neck, liver or kidney cancer. The chain links TRBV6-1 to TRBJ1-5; tentative D call: TRBD1 (6 bases). Here the sequenced sample was CD4+ or CD8+ T cells sorted from blood, taken in a trial of the OX40 agonist ivuxolimab. The chain's CDR3 is CASTLLAGGNQPQHF. CDR3 DNA sequence: TGTGCCAGCACCCTCCTCGCAGGGGGCAATCAGCCCCAGCATTTT.